Each of the 27 T cell receptor beta chains below was sequenced from the same sample in a study of T cell responses to AZD1222 COVID-19 vaccine. The table came from immunoSEQ multiplex PCR; TCRdb's copy has only in-frame clones and leaves some out. This table has about 110,000 clones, around 90% appearing once. Sequenced material: peripheral blood, taken on day 0 of AZD1222 vaccination. Receptors were obtained from an adult in good health.

This sequence joins TRBV6-5 and TRBJ2-1; 9 bases align to TRBD1. With 8 bases clipped from V and 7 bases from J, the junction kept 9 bases outside the gene matches. CDR3 length: 14 residues. Germline lookup yields CDR1 MNHEY and CDR2 SVGAGI. CDR3 DNA sequence: TGTGCCAGCCAACGACAGGGGGAGTTGAATGAGCAGTTCTTC. Amino acid sequence: CASQRQGELNEQFF.

V gene TRBV13 combines with J gene TRBJ2-4; possible D gene TRBD1, 6 bases. The germline CDR1 and CDR2 sequences are PRHDT and FYEKMQ (reference sequence). The V gene lost 0 bases and the J gene lost 2 bases, with 14 bases spanning the gap. CDR3 length: 17 residues. The CDR3 DNA is TGTGCCAGCAGCTTAGGCCGAGATGGGGGCCCCAAAAACATTCAGTACTTC. Translating gives CASSLGRDGGPKNIQYF.

This chain connects TRBV6-5 to TRBJ1-6; D remains unclear. The CDR3 sequence is 13 residues long. Germline assignment: CDR1 MNHEY and CDR2 SVGAGI. Trimming left V 7 bases short and J 7 bases short, with 11 bases between. CDR3 loop: CASKSAQNSPLHF. In nucleotides, the CDR3 is TGTGCCAGCAAATCGGCCCAGAATTCACCCCTCCACTTT.

The genes are TRBV19 and TRBJ2-5; TRBD1 agrees at 7 bases. CDR3 length equals 18 residues. J gave up 4 bases and V 1 base, and 15 bases lay outside the gene matches. CDR1 LNHDA and CDR2 SQIVND come from the germline V gene (reference sequence). CDR3 DNA sequence: TGTGCCAGTAGTATAGTAACAGGGGATCCCGGGTTCCTAGAGACCCAGTACTTC. Its protein product is CASSIVTGDPGFLETQYF.

This chain connects TRBV7-9 to TRBJ2-3, with TRBD2 as a possible D gene (5 bases). The CDR3 spans 13 residues. V was shortened by 3 bases and J by 8 bases, with 12 bases between the two germline ends. The germline V gene has CDR1 SEHNR and CDR2 FQNEAQ (reference sequence). The CDR3 nucleotides read TGTGCCAGCAGCTTCTCACCGGAGGCTACGCAGTATTTT. It encodes CASSFSPEATQYF.

The rearrangement joins TRBV5-1 to TRBJ2-1; a weak D match, TRBD2 (5 bases). V was trimmed by 4 bases and J by 5 bases, leaving 16 bases between them. CDR1 SGHRS and CDR2 YFSETQ come from the germline V gene. The CDR3 is made up of 15 amino acids. The DNA for the CDR3 is TGCGCCAGCAGCCCGGGGAGCCAGGTCAACAATGAGCAGTTCTTC. This encodes CASSPGSQVNNEQFF.

The gene calls are TRBV9 and TRBJ2-2; D perhaps matches TRBD2 (5 bases). The V and J ends lost 3 bases and 1 base respectively, with 7 bases between them. Germline values: CDR1 SGDLS, CDR2 YYNGEE. This CDR3 is 14 amino acids long. The CDR3 bases are TGTGCCAGCAGCGGCAGCGGGAACACCGGGGAGCTGTTTTTT. Translating gives CASSGSGNTGELFF.

This rearrangement joins TRBV4-3 to TRBJ2-5; perhaps D is TRBD1 or TRBD2 (5 bases each). V was trimmed by 2 bases and J by 7 bases, leaving 17 bases between them. Germline assignment: CDR1 LGHNA and CDR2 YSLEER. This CDR3 is built from 15 residues. In nucleotides, the CDR3 is TGCGCCAGCAGCCAAACCCGAGGGGTAGTGGGGACCCAGTACTTC. Protein: CASSQTRGVVGTQYF.

The chain recombines TRBV7-2 with TRBJ2-2; D is ambiguous. Trimming cost V 5 bases and J 4 bases, with 17 bases left between them. The CDR3 totals 16 residues. CDR1 and CDR2 from the germline V gene are SGHTA and FQGNSA. The CDR3 region is CASSQRGDEPTGELFF. Here the CDR3 DNA reads TGTGCCAGCAGCCAGCGAGGCGACGAACCCACCGGGGAGCTGTTTTTT.

CDR3 nucleotide sequence: TGTGCCAGCAGCTTAGTCCCTCCAGGGGGAAATTCACCCCTCCACTTT. This codes for CASSLVPPGGNSPLHF. This sequence joins TRBV7-6 and TRBJ1-6; 7 bases align to TRBD1. Per the germline V gene, CDR1 is SGHVS and CDR2 is FNYEAQ. After removal of 1 base from V and 7 bases from J, the junction contained 7 bases not matched to a gene. The CDR3 extends over 16 amino acids. The entire variable domain, with the rest obtained from reference TRBV7-6 and TRBJ1-6, is as follows: GAGVSQSPRYKVTKRGQDVALRCDPISGHVSLYWYRQALGQGPEFLTYFNYEAQQDKSGLPNDRFSAERPEGSISTLTIQRTEQRDSAMYRCASSLVPPGGNSPLHFGNGTRLTVT.

The rearrangement joins TRBV2 to TRBJ1-2; D not resolved. Germline values: CDR1 SNHLY, CDR2 FYNNEI. The V gene lost 6 bases and the J gene lost 11 bases, with 16 bases spanning the gap. This CDR3 region has 12 residues. CDR3 sequence (DNA): TGTGCCAGCAGCCCAGACGGCGGCCCGTACACCTTC. As protein: CASSPDGGPYTF.

V gene TRBV7-2 combines with J gene TRBJ2-7; weak D call: TRBD2 (5 bases). This CDR3 comprises 14 residues. Germline assignment: CDR1 SGHTA and CDR2 FQGNSA. V shed 1 base and J shed 1 base, with 8 bases lying between them. The CDR3 sequence: CASSLGADSYEQYF. In nucleotides, the CDR3 is TGTGCCAGCAGCTTAGGAGCGGATTCCTACGAGCAGTACTTC. Full variable domain (rest looked up from reference TRBV7-2 and TRBJ2-7): GAGVSQSPSNKVTEKGKDVELRCDPISGHTALYWYRQSLGQGLEFLIYFQGNSAPDKSGLPSDRFSAERTGGSVSTLTIQRTQQEDSAVYLCASSLGADSYEQYFGPGTRLTVT.

The chain recombines TRBV7-2 with TRBJ2-1, with 10 bases fitting TRBD2. This CDR3 has 13 residues. CDR1 is SGHTA and CDR2 is FQGNSA in the germline V gene. The junction had 4 bases not matched to a gene; V was cut back by 5 bases and J by 9 bases. In nucleotides, the CDR3 is TGTGCCAGCAGCCAAGTAGCGGGGGGTGAGCAGTTCTTC. It codes for CASSQVAGGEQFF.

The V gene is TRBV10-2, the J gene TRBJ1-1; D might be TRBD1 (6 bases). Germline V gives CDR1 WSHSY, CDR2 SAAADI. V gave up 6 bases and J gave up 6 bases, with 14 bases separating them. The CDR3 runs to 13 residues. CDR3 sequence reads: CASRENRVSEAFF. The CDR3 bases are TGCGCCAGCAGAGAAAACAGGGTATCTGAAGCTTTCTTT.

The chain recombines TRBV29-1 with TRBJ1-2, with a possible D match to TRBD1 (6 bases). This CDR3 is 14 amino acids long. Germline values: CDR1 SQVTM, CDR2 ANQGSEA. The germline V and J ends were trimmed by 7 bases and 0 bases, with 15 bases remaining between them. CDR3 protein: CSAGGGGANYGYTF. CDR3 coding DNA: TGCAGCGCCGGAGGGGGGGGAGCTAACTATGGCTACACCTTC.

The chain employs TRBV4-3 and TRBJ1-5; D gene uncertain. CDR3 length: 15 residues. From germline, CDR1 is LGHNA and CDR2 YSLEER. Deletions cut 0 bases from V and 1 base from J, with 7 bases between. The CDR3 region has the DNA TGCGCCAGCAGCCAAGACCTCCAGAGCAATCAGCCCCAGCATTTT. This sequence encodes CASSQDLQSNQPQHF.

This chain joins TRBV23-1 and TRBJ2-5, with 7 bases aligning to TRBD1. TRBV23-1 has ORF status, its function being uncertain. The V segment lost 8 bases and the J segment 5 bases; nucleotides outside the gene matches: 8. The CDR3 consists of 13 residues. CDR3 bases: TGCGCCAGCCCCGACAGGGCCGGGGAGACCCAGTACTTC. Translating gives CASPDRAGETQYF.

This sequence joins TRBV18 and TRBJ1-1; D unclear. V was clipped by 8 bases and J by 1 base, with 8 bases between them. This CDR3 contains 12 residues. In germline, CDR1 is KGHSH, CDR2 LQKENI. This CDR3 is CASTRGNTEAFF. The CDR3 DNA reads as TGTGCCAGCACACGGGGGAACACTGAAGCTTTCTTT.

The chain couples TRBV6-2 or TRBV6-3 to TRBJ2-1, with 11 nucleotides matching TRBD1. The ends lost 2 bases at V and 0 bases at J; junction bases unmatched: 6. Germline V gives CDR1 MNHEY, CDR2 SVGEGT. This CDR3 has 18 amino acids. In nucleotides, the CDR3 is TGTGCCAGCAGTTACCGGCGGGGGACAGGGGGCTCCTACAATGAGCAGTTCTTC. Translation gives CASSYRRGTGGSYNEQFF.

This clone was counted a single time. The V call is TRBV2, the J call TRBJ2-3; D unclear. The germline V and J ends were trimmed by 6 bases and 0 bases, with 4 bases remaining between them. The CDR3 consists of 12 residues. The germline gives CDR1 SNHLY, CDR2 FYNNEI. Written as DNA, the CDR3 is TGTGCCAGCAGGGCCAGCACAGATACGCAGTATTTT. It encodes CASRASTDTQYF.

V usage is TRBV5-5 and J usage is TRBJ1-3, with D perhaps matching TRBD1 (5 bases). The V gene's germline CDR1 is SGHKS and CDR2 YYEKEE (reference sequence). The CDR3 covers 17 residues. V was pared by 0 bases and J by 0 bases, with 13 bases between. The CDR3: CASSLGGSRLSGNTIYF. CDR3 coding DNA: TGTGCCAGCAGCTTGGGGGGCAGCCGGCTCTCTGGAAACACCATATATTTT.

The genes are TRBV2 and TRBJ2-2; D not certain. The CDR3 is made up of 11 amino acids. The V and J ends lost 7 bases and 6 bases respectively, with 6 bases between them. Germline assignment: CDR1 SNHLY and CDR2 FYNNEI. The chain's CDR3 is CASNWAGELFF. CDR3 DNA sequence: TGTGCCAGCAATTGGGCCGGGGAGCTGTTTTTT.

This clone was picked up one time. The chain links TRBV6-5 to TRBJ1-2; TRBD1 is a possible D gene (5 bases). V dropped 8 bases and J dropped 0 bases, with 13 bases sitting between them. Germline V lookup: CDR1 MNHEY, CDR2 SVGAGI. The CDR3 covers 14 residues. CDR3 nucleotide sequence: TGTGCCAGCGGGACGGGGAACTCTAACTATGGCTACACCTTC. Amino acid sequence: CASGTGNSNYGYTF.

The chain couples TRBV30 to TRBJ2-7; D is possibly TRBD1 (5 bases). V lost 8 bases, J lost 5 bases, and 13 bases lay in between. This CDR3 contains 11 residues. CDR1 GTSNPN and CDR2 SVGIG come from the germline V gene (reference sequence). The CDR3 region is CAGVGRNEQYF. CDR3 DNA sequence: TGTGCCGGGGTGGGGCGTAACGAGCAGTACTTC.

This rearrangement joins TRBV6-5 to TRBJ1-1, with D unresolved. Trimming cost V 7 bases and J 6 bases, with 12 bases left between them. The germline CDR1 and CDR2 sequences are MNHEY and SVGAGI. The CDR3 extends over 12 amino acids. As DNA, the CDR3 is TGTGCCAGCATCCCGGACTGGGCTGAAGCTTTCTTT. Amino acid sequence: CASIPDWAEAFF.

This chain connects TRBV6-5 to TRBJ1-4, with 8 bases lining up with TRBD1. The V segment lost 6 bases and the J segment 7 bases; nucleotides outside the gene matches: 4. From germline, CDR1 is MNHEY and CDR2 SVGAGI. The CDR3 is 13 amino acids. CDR3 bases: TGTGCCAGCAGCAGGGGGCGCGGTGAAAAACTGTTTTTT. Translating it yields CASSRGRGEKLFF.

The chain joins TRBV19 to TRBJ1-5, with D hard to call. Germline CDR1 and CDR2: LNHDA and SQIVND (reference sequence). This CDR3 region has 17 residues. V dropped 4 bases and J dropped 5 bases, with 21 bases sitting between them. The chain's CDR3 is CASSTTSPSGIHQPQHF. CDR3 in DNA: TGTGCCAGTAGTACAACCTCCCCCTCAGGTATCCATCAGCCCCAGCATTTT.